The 10 T cell receptor beta chains reported below all come from one sample, sequenced in a study of blood T cell repertoires in COVID-19. Measured with immunoSEQ multiplex PCR; TCRdb has only the in-frame clones, and not every one. The sample records fewer than 250,000 clones, roughly 85% being singletons. The specimen sequenced was PBMCs or T cells enriched from blood (not recorded which). These receptor sequences come from a middle-aged woman with acute COVID-19.

This sequence joins TRBV5-1 and TRBJ2-3, with D perhaps matching TRBD1 (6 bases). The CDR3 has 17 amino acids. CDR1 is SGHRS, CDR2 YFSETQ, per germline. Trimming left V 5 bases short and J 0 bases short, with 19 bases between. The CDR3 protein is CASRGHVGDTSTDTQYF. The DNA for the CDR3 is TGCGCCAGCAGGGGGCACGTAGGGGACACTAGCACAGATACGCAGTATTTT.

Note on this clone: The junction and the germline gene differ at one end; a read error may be behind it. V and J are TRBV5-1 and TRBJ2-2, with 8 bases matching TRBD1. CDR1 and CDR2 (germline): SGHRS, YFSETQ. This CDR3 spans 15 amino acids. Written as DNA, the CDR3 is TGCGCCAGCAGTTTGGACAGGGCGAACACCGGGGAGCTGTTTTTT. It encodes CASSLDRANTGELFF. Complete variable domain (other parts from reference TRBV5-1 and TRBJ2-2): KAGVTQTPRYLIKTRGQQVTLSCSPISGHRSVSWYQQTPGQGLQFLFEYFSETQRNKGNFPGRFSGRQFSNSRSEMNVSTLELGDSALYLCASSLDRANTGELFFGEGSRLTVL.

The chain carries TRBV6-5 and TRBJ2-6; D unresolved. Deletions cut 6 bases from V and 2 bases from J, with 8 bases between. The germline V gene has CDR1 MNHEY and CDR2 SVGAGI. This CDR3 has 14 amino acids. This CDR3 reads CASSISAGANVLTF. CDR3 nucleotides: TGTGCCAGCAGCATCTCGGCTGGGGCCAACGTCCTGACTTTC.

CDR3 DNA: TGTGCCAGCAGCGGAGGGAGAGGCTACACCTTC. Translation gives CASSGGRGYTF. This chain links TRBV9 with TRBJ1-2; no firm D call. Germline V CDR1 and CDR2: SGDLS, YYNGEE. The V gene lost 3 bases and the J gene lost 8 bases, with 8 bases spanning the gap. The CDR3 is 11 amino acids.

This clone was seen just once. The rearrangement joins TRBV10-3 to TRBJ1-4; 7 nucleotides match TRBD1. Germline values: CDR1 ENHRY, CDR2 SYGVKD. The CDR3 runs 14 residues. V lost 2 bases to trimming and J lost 3 bases; unmatched junction nucleotides: 0. The CDR3, as DNA: TGTGCCATCAGTGAGGGACAGGCTAATGAAAAACTGTTTTTT. It yields the protein CAISEGQANEKLFF.

In its sample, this clone was seen a few times. The chain couples TRBV28 to TRBJ1-4; TRBD1 is a possible D gene (6 bases). Germline V CDR1 and CDR2: MDHEN, SYDVKM. V dropped 4 bases and J dropped 1 base, with 13 bases sitting between them. CDR3 length: 16 residues. CDR3 sequence (DNA): TGTGCCAGCAGTTCAGGACAGAAGAGAACTAATGAAAAACTGTTTTTT. It translates to CASSSGQKRTNEKLFF.

The rearrangement uses TRBV30 and TRBJ2-3; possible D gene TRBD1, 5 bases. Germline CDR1 and CDR2: GTSNPN and SVGIG (reference sequence). Trimming took off 0 bases at V and 0 bases at J, with 10 bases between the two ends. The CDR3 sequence is 15 residues long. The CDR3 region is CAWSVQGTSTDTQYF. CDR3 nucleotides: TGTGCCTGGAGTGTCCAGGGTACTAGCACAGATACGCAGTATTTT.

This clone showed up just once. The chain joins TRBV14 to TRBJ2-1; TRBD2 matches at 10 bases. After removal of 0 bases from V and 7 bases from J, the junction contained 6 bases not matched to a gene. Germline CDR1 reads SGHDN; CDR2 reads FVKESK. The CDR3 loop spans 16 amino acids. CDR3 in amino acids: CASSQDSGRLSNEQFF. The CDR3 nucleotides are TGTGCCAGCAGCCAAGATAGCGGGAGGTTGAGTAATGAGCAGTTCTTC.

The chain combines TRBV5-4 with TRBJ1-4, with TRBD1 matching 7 bases. After removal of 4 bases from V and 4 bases from J, the junction contained 7 bases not matched to a gene. Germline loops: CDR1 SGHNT, CDR2 YYREEE (reference sequence). This CDR3 is built from 15 residues. The CDR3 DNA follows: TGTGCCAGCAGCCCCTCGACAGGGAATAATGAAAAACTGTTTTTT. Translated: CASSPSTGNNEKLFF.

V and J are TRBV28 and TRBJ2-7; tentative D call: TRBD1 (6 bases). Germline values: CDR1 MDHEN, CDR2 SYDVKM. The V and J ends lost 5 bases and 2 bases respectively, with 16 bases between them. The CDR3 extends over 15 amino acids. As DNA, the CDR3 is TGTGCCAGCAGTCCACAGAGAGCAGGGGCCTACGAGCAGTACTTC. It codes for CASSPQRAGAYEQYF.